This T cell receptor (beta chain) derives from a study of cytomegalovirus exposure and HLA in healthy donors. Study as a whole: The 120 or so validation repertoires were produced on the same platform as the 550 to 750 repertoires of the first cohort. This was reported in a later analysis.

This clone was recorded a few times. Profiled with immunoSEQ multiplex PCR; TCRdb holds only in-frame clones, not every one. Altogether more than 120,000 clones are present, about 91% being singletons, with the ten largest covering less than 5.5%. The CDR3 is 15 residues long. CDR1 is MGHRA and CDR2 is YSYEKL in the germline V gene. Losses at the gene ends were 3 bases for V and 7 bases for J; bases not matched to a gene: 10. The genes are TRBV4-1 and TRBJ1-2, with TRBD1 matching over 8 bases. Sequencing was done on a sample of PBMCs. This clonotype was obtained from a man between 18 and 29 years old in good health and CMV-seropositive. CDR3 residues: CASSHLDREQSGYTF. Written as DNA, the CDR3 is TGCGCCAGCAGCCACCTGGACAGGGAACAAAGTGGCTACACCTTC.